This T cell receptor beta chain was sequenced during a study of T cell responses to AZD1222 COVID-19 vaccine. This clone was seen a handful of times. Its antigen remains unknown. The ends lost 2 bases at V and 6 bases at J; junction bases unmatched: 11. The germline gives CDR1 SGHTA, CDR2 FQGNSA. This CDR3 is 17 amino acids long. Libraries were prepared by immunoSEQ multiplex PCR; TCRdb keeps only in-frame clonotypes and omits some of them. The table has about 150,000 clones, about 89% seen once. Findings of the study overall: White British people made up most donors, females outnumbered males, and clonal diversity was possibly underestimated.

The V and J genes are TRBV7-2 and TRBJ2-3, with 10 nucleotides matching TRBD2. The sequenced sample was peripheral blood, obtained 28 days after the second AZD1222 dose. The TCR comes from an adult who received the AZD1222 COVID-19 vaccine. Here the CDR3 reads CASSLIPLAGVRDTQYF. Here the CDR3 DNA reads TGTGCCAGCAGCTTAATTCCCCTAGCGGGAGTACGGGATACGCAGTATTTT.